These 25 T cell receptor beta chains share one sample of origin, sequenced in a study of early T cells in non-severe SARS-CoV-2 infection. TCRdb passed the 5' RACE reads through MiXCR, listing each CDR3 protein once. The table lists roughly 58,000 distinct CDR3 sequences, approximately 13% of them singletons. The specimen sequenced was whole blood. These receptors were taken from an adult who was a healthcare worker with PCR-confirmed SARS-CoV-2 infection or an uninfected control (not recorded which).

The J gene is TRBJ2-4, the V gene TRBV11-2; no clear D gene. Germline-derived CDR1 and CDR2 are SGHAT and FQNNGV. V was pared by 5 bases and J by 0 bases, with 11 bases between. The CDR3 has 15 amino acids. The DNA of the CDR3 is TGTGCCAGCAGCCCCCAGAGTTTAGCCAAAAACATTCAGTACTTC. Protein product: CASSPQSLAKNIQYF.

The J gene is TRBJ2-7, the V gene TRBV6-1; D gene unclear. Germline CDR1 MNHNS, CDR2 SASEGT. The CDR3 has 15 residues. Trimming stripped 1 base from V and 0 bases from J, with 10 bases between. The CDR3 sequence is CASSEVAESSYEQYF. The CDR3 DNA reads TGTGCCAGCAGTGAAGTGGCGGAGAGCTCCTACGAGCAGTACTTC.

The chain is built from TRBV5-4 and TRBJ2-7; weak D call: TRBD1 (6 bases). The length of the CDR3 is 14 residues. Germline lookup yields CDR1 SGHNT and CDR2 YYREEE (reference sequence). V lost 4 bases and J lost 4, with 15 bases in between. The CDR3 is CASSIRDKGYEQYF. CDR3 in DNA: TGTGCCAGCAGCATCCGGGACAAGGGATACGAGCAGTACTTC.

V is TRBV6-5 and J is TRBJ2-5, with D unresolved. V was clipped by 6 bases and J by 8 bases, with 16 bases between them. There are 13 residues in the CDR3. Germline V gene data show CDR1 as MNHEY and CDR2 as SVGAGI. Here the CDR3 reads CASSPGAPGTQYF. The CDR3 bases are TGTGCCAGCAGCCCCGGCGCGCCTGGAACCCAGTACTTC.

This clonotype appeared a few times. The chain combines TRBV7-9 with TRBJ2-1; D is possibly TRBD1 or TRBD2 (5 bases each). V lost 5 bases, J lost 5 bases, and 19 bases lay in between. Germline V gene lookup returns CDR1 SEHNR and CDR2 FQNEAQ (reference sequence). The CDR3 is 16 residues long. The CDR3 here is CASSLGTSRTHNEQFF. The CDR3 nucleotides read TGTGCCAGCAGCCTTGGGACCTCCCGGACACACAATGAGCAGTTCTTC.

This clonotype has ten or more counts. J is TRBJ2-3 and V is TRBV12-3 or TRBV12-4, with D tentatively TRBD1 (8 bases). The CDR3 totals 16 residues. V dropped 6 bases and J dropped 6 bases, with 22 bases sitting between them. The CDR3 loop reads CASSRNTGGGSDTQYF. As DNA, the CDR3 is TGTGCCAGCAGCAGGAATACAGGGGGGGGATCGGATACGCAGTATTTT.

This clonotype was recorded many times. J is TRBJ1-1 and V is TRBV7-2; no firm D call. From germline, CDR1 is SGHTA and CDR2 FQGNSA. V lost 0 bases and J lost 5, with 10 bases in between. The CDR3 length is 14 residues. In nucleotides, the CDR3 is TGTGCCAGCAGCTTAGCCATAGGGCAAACTGAAGCTTTCTTT. It specifies CASSLAIGQTEAFF.

This chain joins TRBV29-1 and TRBJ2-1, with D possibly TRBD2 on 5 matching bases. CDR1 is SQVTM, CDR2 ANQGSEA, per germline. V lost 4 bases, J lost 5 bases, and 9 bases lay in between. The CDR3 length is 12 residues. CDR3 amino acids: CSVGSGNNEQFF. DNA of the CDR3: TGCAGCGTTGGAAGCGGTAACAATGAGCAGTTCTTC.

This clonotype came up a few times. The rearrangement uses TRBV30 and TRBJ2-7; 7 bases align to TRBD2. CDR1 GTSNPN and CDR2 SVGIG come from the germline V gene (reference sequence). The CDR3 is 15 residues long. The trim removed 2 bases at V and 2 bases at J, leaving 9 bases unmatched. Written as DNA, the CDR3 is TGTGCCTGGAGTAACGGGGGAGGGGTAGCCTACGAGCAGTACTTC. It encodes CAWSNGGGVAYEQYF.

This clonotype was observed at least ten times. This chain links TRBV11-2 with TRBJ1-2; TRBD1 aligns across 7 bases. CDR1 and CDR2 from the germline V gene are SGHAT and FQNNGV. The CDR3 is 12 amino acids. The V segment lost 9 bases and the J segment 4 bases; nucleotides outside the gene matches: 5. CDR3: CASGQAVYGYTF. The CDR3 region has the DNA TGTGCCAGTGGACAGGCCGTCTATGGCTACACCTTC.

This clonotype was picked up many times. The V and J genes are TRBV7-3 and TRBJ2-1; 7 bases align to TRBD2. The V and J ends lost 5 bases and 3 bases, in that order; junction bases with no gene match: 4. CDR3 length: 14 amino acids. Germline values: CDR1 SGHTA, CDR2 FQGTGA. CDR3 coding DNA: TGTGCCAGCAGCCCGGGACTACTCTACAATGAGCAGTTCTTC. It is translated as CASSPGLLYNEQFF.

This clonotype has at least ten counts. This rearrangement joins TRBV30 to TRBJ1-1; D perhaps matches TRBD1 (5 bases). V was shortened by 3 bases and J by 1 base, with 9 bases between the two germline ends. Germline CDR1 GTSNPN, CDR2 SVGIG (reference sequence). The CDR3 extends over 13 amino acids. CDR3 nucleotide sequence: TGTGCCTGGAGCCCTGGGGGGAACACTGAAGCTTTCTTT. It is translated as CAWSPGGNTEAFF. The whole variable domain, remainder taken from reference TRBV30 and TRBJ1-1, is SQTIHQWPATLVQPVGSPLSLECTVEGTSNPNLYWYRQAAGRGLQLLFYSVGIGQISSEVPQNLSASRPQDRQFILSSKKLLLSDSGFYLCAWSPGGNTEAFFGQGTRLTVV.

This clonotype was detected many times. This chain connects TRBV20-1 to TRBJ2-7; D gene unclear. Germline CDR1 is DFQATT and CDR2 is SNEGSKA (reference sequence). This CDR3 has 14 residues. Trimming pared 2 bases from V and 0 bases from J, leaving 11 bases between. The CDR3 is CSARRQSSSYEQYF. Written as DNA, the CDR3 is TGCAGTGCTAGAAGGCAGTCGAGCTCCTACGAGCAGTACTTC.

This rearrangement joins TRBV2 to TRBJ2-5; TRBD2 might be the D (5 bases). V dropped 6 bases and J dropped 3 bases, with 17 bases sitting between them. The germline V gene has CDR1 SNHLY and CDR2 FYNNEI. This CDR3 has 15 residues. CDR3 DNA sequence: TGTGCCAGCAGGGCGTTCGGCCGGCGGGAAGAGACCCAGTACTTC. Amino acids: CASRAFGRREETQYF. Complete variable domain (other parts from reference TRBV2 and TRBJ2-5): EPEVTQTPSHQVTQMGQEVILRCVPISNHLYFYWYRQILGQKVEFLVSFYNNEISEKSEIFDDQFSVERPDGSNFTLKIRSTKLEDSAMYFCASRAFGRREETQYFGPGTRLLVL.

The sample holds many counts of this clonotype. The rearrangement links TRBV30 to TRBJ2-5, with 7 bases lining up with TRBD2. Germline assignment: CDR1 GTSNPN and CDR2 SVGIG (reference sequence). The trim removed 5 bases at V and 0 bases at J, leaving 9 bases unmatched. The CDR3 totals 15 residues. The CDR3 reads CAWGRRGGYQETQYF. The CDR3, as DNA: TGTGCCTGGGGGCGGCGCGGGGGATACCAAGAGACCCAGTACTTC.

The gene calls are TRBV2 and TRBJ2-1; D perhaps matches TRBD1 (5 bases). V was trimmed by 4 bases and J by 6 bases, leaving 10 bases between them. The CDR3 totals 13 residues. In germline, CDR1 is SNHLY, CDR2 FYNNEI. CDR3 bases: TGTGCCAGCAGTGGTGGGGCCCTCAATGAGCAGTTCTTC. Residues: CASSGGALNEQFF.

V gene TRBV7-2 combines with J gene TRBJ1-5, with unresolved D. Trimming cost V 2 bases and J 7 bases, with 9 bases left between them. The germline CDR1 and CDR2 sequences are SGHTA and FQGNSA. There are 13 residues in the CDR3. Here the CDR3 reads CASSLRGQQPQHF. The CDR3 DNA follows: TGTGCCAGCAGCTTAAGAGGTCAACAGCCCCAGCATTTT.

This clonotype was found many times. The chain employs TRBV7-8 and TRBJ2-4; 7 bases align to TRBD2. Germline V gene sequence: CDR1 SGHVS, CDR2 FQNEAQ. Germline trimming cut 5 bases from V and 3 bases from J; bases unmatched to any gene: 13. This CDR3 has 17 amino acids. The CDR3 region is CASSPRIPSGNKNIQYF. DNA of the CDR3: TGTGCCAGCAGCCCAAGAATCCCTAGCGGAAACAAAAACATTCAGTACTTC.

This clonotype has only a few counts. The chain links TRBV20-1 to TRBJ2-2; the D is unclear. This CDR3 has 15 residues. Trimming pared 1 base from V and 0 bases from J, leaving 9 bases between. Per the germline V gene, CDR1 is DFQATT and CDR2 is SNEGSKA (reference sequence). The CDR3, as DNA: TGCAGTGCTAGAGGCGCCCCAACGAACACCGGGGAGCTGTTTTTT. Translation: CSARGAPTNTGELFF.

The genes are TRBV30 and TRBJ1-1, with 8 positions matching TRBD1. The CDR3 has 14 amino acids. Germline V gene sequence: CDR1 GTSNPN, CDR2 SVGIG (reference sequence). Losses at the gene ends were 5 bases for V and 6 bases for J; bases not matched to a gene: 11. The DNA of the CDR3 is TGTGCCTGGTCCCCGGGACAGGTGAAACCTGAAGCTTTCTTT. Its translation: CAWSPGQVKPEAFF.

The chain carries TRBV4-3 and TRBJ1-2, with 7 bases identical to TRBD1. The V gene's germline CDR1 is LGHNA and CDR2 YSLEER. V dropped 5 bases and J dropped 2; count of bases not matched to a gene: 8. CDR3 length: 15 amino acids. CDR3 DNA: TGCGCCAGCAGCTCGTCGACAGGGCTGAACTATGGCTACACCTTC. This codes for CASSSSTGLNYGYTF.

The V gene is TRBV6-5, the J gene TRBJ2-3, with D possibly being TRBD2 (6 bases). The CDR3 spans 16 residues. The ends were cut back, 5 bases at V and 0 bases at J, with 15 bases in the middle. Germline CDR1 is MNHEY and CDR2 is SVGAGI. CDR3 DNA sequence: TGTGCCAGCAGTCTAATGGGGGGAAGTAGCACAGATACGCAGTATTTT. Protein: CASSLMGGSSTDTQYF.

CDR3: CASIRGLTDTQYF. CDR3 bases: TGTGCCAGCATCCGGGGGCTCACAGATACGCAGTATTTT. This rearrangement joins TRBV12-3 or TRBV12-4 to TRBJ2-3; D is perhaps TRBD1 or TRBD2 (6 bases each). The CDR3 length is 13 residues. V lost 7 bases and J 2 bases, leaving 10 bases between the germline ends.

The chain carries TRBV20-1 and TRBJ2-7, with 8 nucleotides matching TRBD1. The CDR3 has 13 residues. CDR1 and CDR2 from the germline V gene are DFQATT and SNEGSKA (reference sequence). Trimming at V came to 6 bases and at J to 8 bases, leaving 12 bases not matched to a gene. The CDR3 DNA reads TGCAGTGCCATCCAGGGGGCGGTTGTAAAGCAGTACTTC. Translation gives CSAIQGAVVKQYF.

This chain connects TRBV12-3 or TRBV12-4 to TRBJ2-1, with D hard to call. The CDR3 extends over 12 amino acids. The V gene lost 6 bases and the J gene lost 9 bases, with 12 bases spanning the gap. In DNA, the CDR3 is TGTGCCAGCAGCGCCGGCCATCGTGAGCAGTTCTTC. Its translation is CASSAGHREQFF.